What follows describes a single T cell receptor (beta chain). Its antigen is not identified. The sample originates from a study of a mutant IDH1 vaccine in newly diagnosed glioma. Looking at the study overall: Vaccinations were initiated 4-6 weeks following radiotherapy alone, or were given together with temozolomide cycles. Participants attended visit V12, the safety follow-up, at week 35, and then attended visit V13 at week 47. Findings of the study overall: Top peripheral T cell clonotype shifts appeared unrelated to pseudoprogression. In approximately 93% of patients, immune responses induced by the vaccine occurred.

Trimming shortened V by 2 bases and J by 1 base, and 9 bases separated the two germline ends. The CDR3 covers 14 residues. The germline V gene encodes CDR1 SGHRS and CDR2 YFSETQ. Profiled with immunoSEQ multiplex PCR; TCRdb holds only in-frame clones, not every one. The table includes more than 30,000 clones, approximately 89% detected once. Specified time point: week 47, end of study. Vaccine doses each comprised 300 ug of mutant IDH1 20-mer peptide, with topical imiquimod. This clonotype originated in a man aged 35 to 55 with glioma. V is TRBV5-1 and J is TRBJ1-1, with a tentative D call TRBD1 (5 bases). Specimen: PBMCs, collected from a glioma patient whose treatment included an IDH1 peptide vaccine. This CDR3 is CASSFLTENTEAFF. CDR3 coding DNA: TGCGCCAGCAGCTTCCTGACAGAGAACACTGAAGCTTTCTTT. The full variable domain, with the rest looked up from reference TRBV5-1 and TRBJ1-1, is KAGVTQTPRYLIKTRGQQVTLSCSPISGHRSVSWYQQTPGQGLQFLFEYFSETQRNKGNFPGRFSGRQFSNSRSEMNVSTLELGDSALYLCASSFLTENTEAFFGQGTRLTVV.